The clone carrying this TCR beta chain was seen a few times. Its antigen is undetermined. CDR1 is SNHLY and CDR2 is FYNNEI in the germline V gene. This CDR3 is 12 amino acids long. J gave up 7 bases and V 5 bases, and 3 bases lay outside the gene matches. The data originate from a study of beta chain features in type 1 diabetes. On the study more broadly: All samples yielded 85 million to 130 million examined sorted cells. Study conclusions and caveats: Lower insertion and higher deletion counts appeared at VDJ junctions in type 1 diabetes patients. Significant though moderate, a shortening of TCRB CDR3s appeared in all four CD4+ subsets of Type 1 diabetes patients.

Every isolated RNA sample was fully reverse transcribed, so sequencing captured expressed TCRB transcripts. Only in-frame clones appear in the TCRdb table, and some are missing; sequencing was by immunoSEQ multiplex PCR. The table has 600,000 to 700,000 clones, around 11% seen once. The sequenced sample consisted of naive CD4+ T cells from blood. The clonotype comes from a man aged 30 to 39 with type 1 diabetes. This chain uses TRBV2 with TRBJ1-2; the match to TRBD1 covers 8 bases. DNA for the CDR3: TGTGCCAGCAGTCTGGACAGGGCTGGCTACACCTTC. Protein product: CASSLDRAGYTF.